The 32 T cell receptor beta chains reported below all come from one sample, sequenced in a study of blood T cell repertoires in COVID-19. Sequencing was performed with immunoSEQ multiplex PCR; in TCRdb, only in-frame clones are kept and a portion is missing. The sample carries 30,000 to 40,000 clones, about 87% recorded once. Sequenced: peripheral blood. Receptors were obtained from a man in his sixties with active COVID-19.

This chain links TRBV27 with TRBJ2-5; TRBD2 agrees at 13 bases. The CDR3 extends over 17 amino acids. CDR1 is MNHEY, CDR2 SMNVEV, per germline (reference sequence). V was clipped by 5 bases and J by 5 bases; unmatched bases: 11. The CDR3: CASSKLAGGPGVETQYF. The CDR3 DNA is TGTGCCAGCAGTAAACTAGCGGGAGGGCCGGGAGTGGAGACCCAGTACTTC.

This chain uses TRBV28 with TRBJ1-5; D uncertain. Germline V gene lookup returns CDR1 MDHEN and CDR2 SYDVKM. The V end was cut by 3 bases, the J end by 0 bases, with 3 bases between. This CDR3 has 13 amino acids. DNA for the CDR3: TGTGCCAGCAGTTTGTATAGCAATCAGCCCCAGCATTTT. This gives the protein CASSLYSNQPQHF.

The gene calls are TRBV13 and TRBJ2-3, with D maybe TRBD1 (6 bases). The ends were cut back, 5 bases at V and 4 bases at J, with 16 bases in the middle. The CDR3 contains 15 residues. Germline lookup yields CDR1 PRHDT and CDR2 FYEKMQ (reference sequence). CDR3 coding DNA: TGTGCCAGCAGCCCCAACCAGGGGTTGGCAGATACGCAGTATTTT. Protein product: CASSPNQGLADTQYF.

A note on this clone: Other DNA sequences in this specimen translate into the identical CDR3. The V call is TRBV5-1, the J call TRBJ2-7, with 11 bases that match TRBD1. The CDR3 contains 14 residues. Germline-derived CDR1 and CDR2 are SGHRS and YFSETQ. V shed 4 bases, J shed 3 bases, and the junction held 3 bases outside the gene matches. CDR3 coding DNA: TGCGCCAGCAGCAGTGGGACAGGGGGCTACGAGCAGTACTTC. Protein sequence: CASSSGTGGYEQYF. Full variable domain (remainder filled in from reference TRBV5-1 and TRBJ2-7): KAGVTQTPRYLIKTRGQQVTLSCSPISGHRSVSWYQQTPGQGLQFLFEYFSETQRNKGNFPGRFSGRQFSNSRSEMNVSTLELGDSALYLCASSSGTGGYEQYFGPGTRLTVT.

This rearrangement joins TRBV4-2 to TRBJ2-1; TRBD2 agrees at 12 bases. The CDR3 extends over 17 amino acids. Unmatched junction bases numbered 9, after V lost 4 bases and J lost 5 bases. Germline V lookup: CDR1 LGHNA, CDR2 YNFKEQ. CDR3 loop: CASSPGLAGNANNEQFF. The CDR3 bases are TGTGCCAGCAGCCCCGGACTAGCGGGAAATGCGAACAATGAGCAGTTCTTC.

Within the sample, this clone is medium-sized. The V gene is TRBV27, the J gene TRBJ2-7; TRBD2 might be the D (6 bases). CDR3 length: 15 residues. Per germline, CDR1 MNHEY and CDR2 SMNVEV (reference sequence). The V end lost 4 bases, the J end lost 6 bases, and 19 bases lay between the germline ends. DNA for the CDR3: TGTGCCAGCAGTTGGCTGGGGGGTTCGGCAAGCGAGCAGTACTTC. Residues: CASSWLGGSASEQYF.

The CDR3 sequence: CASIGWAGGQETQYF. In DNA form, the CDR3 reads TGTGCCAGCATCGGTTGGGCGGGGGGGCAGGAGACCCAGTACTTC. This chain joins TRBV2 and TRBJ2-5; 9 bases agree with TRBD2. Germline assignment: CDR1 SNHLY and CDR2 FYNNEI. The CDR3 totals 15 residues. The trim removed 7 bases at V and 5 bases at J, leaving 11 bases unmatched.

This clone was recorded a few times. The V call is TRBV10-2, the J call TRBJ2-7, with D maybe TRBD2 (7 bases). The V gene's germline CDR1 is WSHSY and CDR2 SAAADI. The V end was cut by 4 bases, the J end by 5 bases, with 12 bases between. The CDR3 sequence is 13 residues long. The CDR3 here is CASSVQGGHEQYF. Written as DNA, the CDR3 is TGCGCCAGCAGTGTACAGGGAGGGCACGAGCAGTACTTC.

This clone has a single count. This sequence joins TRBV4-1 and TRBJ1-2, with unresolved D. The CDR3 runs to 14 residues. The germline V and J ends were trimmed by 1 base and 8 bases, with 14 bases remaining between them. Germline V gene data show CDR1 as MGHRA and CDR2 as YSYEKL. The CDR3 nucleotides read TGCGCCAGCAGCCAAGTTGGATTCGCGGGCGGCTACACCTTC. Encoded protein: CASSQVGFAGGYTF.

The V and J genes are TRBV28 and TRBJ2-1; 12 nucleotides line up with TRBD2. Trimming removed 7 bases from V and 9 bases from J; junction bases left unmatched: 13. CDR1 MDHEN and CDR2 SYDVKM come from the germline V gene. The CDR3 runs to 16 residues. CDR3: CASTSRWTSGVGEQFF. The DNA of the CDR3 is TGTGCCAGCACCTCCCGGTGGACTAGCGGGGTCGGTGAGCAGTTCTTC.

The CDR3 DNA reads as TGTGCCAGCAGGCTTGGGACAGGGGGGAGCAATCAGCCCCAGCATTTT. Translated, it gives CASRLGTGGSNQPQHF. The chain is built from TRBV28 and TRBJ1-5, with 11 positions matching TRBD1. CDR3 length: 16 residues. V dropped 6 bases and J dropped 1; count of bases not matched to a gene: 5. Per germline, CDR1 MDHEN and CDR2 SYDVKM.

This chain uses TRBV2 with TRBJ1-4; D remains unclear. The V gene's germline CDR1 is SNHLY and CDR2 FYNNEI. The CDR3 has 15 residues. Trimming removed 6 bases from V and 7 bases from J, with 18 bases in between. This CDR3 is CASRVTIAGSEKLFF. As DNA, the CDR3 is TGTGCCAGCAGGGTTACGATCGCTGGGAGTGAAAAACTGTTTTTT.

In nucleotides, the CDR3 is TGTGCCAGCAGCGGTTACGGCGGGGCCCCCGACATTCAGTACTTC. It is translated as CASSGYGGAPDIQYF. The chain combines TRBV9 with TRBJ2-4; D perhaps matches TRBD2 (6 bases). Deletions cut 3 bases from V and 8 bases from J, with 18 bases between. The CDR3 loop spans 15 amino acids. Per germline, CDR1 SGDLS and CDR2 YYNGEE.

The rearrangement uses TRBV7-2 and TRBJ1-2; 7 bases agree with TRBD1. V lost 3 bases to trimming and J lost 7 bases; unmatched junction nucleotides: 5. The CDR3 loop spans 13 amino acids. Germline CDR1 reads SGHTA; CDR2 reads FQGNSA. Here the CDR3 DNA reads TGTGCCAGCAGCTTGACAGGGATTCGTGGCTACACCTTC. Translation gives CASSLTGIRGYTF.

The rearrangement uses TRBV5-1 and TRBJ2-1; D perhaps matches TRBD2 (6 bases). The length of the CDR3 is 16 residues. Germline V gene data show CDR1 as SGHRS and CDR2 as YFSETQ. The V end lost 4 bases, the J end lost 1 base, and 15 bases lay between the germline ends. CDR3 DNA sequence: TGCGCCAGCAGCCTGTCCGGGGGAGGATCCTACAATGAGCAGTTCTTC. It translates to CASSLSGGGSYNEQFF.

J is TRBJ2-1 and V is TRBV9, with 9 positions matching TRBD1. CDR1 and CDR2 from the germline V gene are SGDLS and YYNGEE. This CDR3 spans 15 amino acids. The V gene end was trimmed by 4 bases and the J gene end by 7 bases; junction bases not matched to a gene: 9. The CDR3 nucleotides read TGTGCCAGCAGCCAAGGGACAGGGTTAGTGAATGAGCAGTTCTTC. It yields the protein CASSQGTGLVNEQFF.

The genes are TRBV30 and TRBJ2-1; TRBD2 matches 11 bases. This CDR3 region has 14 residues. V trimming: 1 base; J trimming: 5 bases; junction bases outside the gene matches: 1. CDR1 and CDR2 (germline): GTSNPN, SVGIG (reference sequence). CDR3 protein: CAWSGLAGHNEQFF. Here the CDR3 DNA reads TGTGCCTGGAGTGGACTAGCGGGACACAATGAGCAGTTCTTC.

As to this clone: The junction departs from germline at one end; a sequencing error may be responsible. The CDR3 here is CASSLSLKEQFF. In DNA form, the CDR3 reads TGTGCCAGCAGCTTATCCCTTAAAGAGCAGTTCTTC. J is TRBJ2-1 and V is TRBV28; the D is unclear. The CDR3 extends over 12 amino acids. Per the germline V gene, CDR1 is MDHEN and CDR2 is SYDVKM.

CDR3 region: CSAAGVKGYNEQFF. The CDR3 nucleotides are TGCAGCGCCGCAGGGGTTAAGGGTTACAATGAGCAGTTCTTC. The V and J genes are TRBV29-1 and TRBJ2-1; maybe TRBD1 (6 bases). CDR1 is SQVTM, CDR2 ANQGSEA, per germline. The CDR3 extends over 14 amino acids. The germline V and J ends were trimmed by 7 bases and 4 bases, with 17 bases remaining between them.

The rearrangement joins TRBV18 to TRBJ2-5, with D possibly matching TRBD1 (6 bases). Per germline, CDR1 KGHSH and CDR2 LQKENI. This CDR3 has 14 residues. The V and J ends lost 6 bases and 1 base respectively, with 12 bases between them. CDR3 protein: CASSYRAIQETQYF. The CDR3 nucleotides are TGTGCCAGCTCGTACAGGGCAATCCAAGAGACCCAGTACTTC.

This clone showed up just once. V gene TRBV3-1 (or the pseudogene TRBV3-2) combines with J gene TRBJ1-6; 10 bases match TRBD1. This CDR3 comprises 14 residues. V was clipped by 4 bases and J by 10 bases; unmatched bases: 4. Germline lookup yields CDR1 LGHDT and CDR2 YNNKEL (reference sequence). CDR3 loop: CASSLGTGVSPLHF. CDR3 sequence (DNA): TGTGCCAGCAGCCTCGGGACAGGGGTATCACCCCTCCACTTT.

The J gene is TRBJ1-4, the V gene TRBV19; D may be TRBD1 (5 bases). This CDR3 has 14 amino acids. Germline V lookup: CDR1 LNHDA, CDR2 SQIVND (reference sequence). Trimming took 2 bases from V and 3 from J, leaving 7 bases between them. CDR3 nucleotides: TGTGCCAGTAGTATACCGGGGGCTAATGAAAAACTGTTTTTT. As protein: CASSIPGANEKLFF.

The chain joins TRBV11-2 to TRBJ2-6; 7 positions match TRBD1. This CDR3 is 18 amino acids long. Germline V CDR1 and CDR2: SGHAT, FQNNGV. V lost 1 base to trimming and J lost 0 bases; unmatched junction nucleotides: 6. The CDR3 DNA reads as TGTGCCAGCAGCTTAGCCGGACAGGTTATCTCTGGGGCCAACGTCCTGACTTTC. This translates into CASSLAGQVISGANVLTF.

The chain employs TRBV6-5 and TRBJ2-7; TRBD2 is a possible D gene (6 bases). The V and J ends lost 4 bases and 2 bases respectively, with 9 bases between them. The CDR3 runs 13 residues. Germline assignment: CDR1 MNHEY and CDR2 SVGAGI. The CDR3 DNA reads TGTGCCAGCAGTTGGCGGGGCACCTACGAGCAGTACTTC. It is translated as CASSWRGTYEQYF.

This chain connects TRBV4-2 to TRBJ2-1; 11 bases are a match to TRBD2. The CDR3 is 16 amino acids. Germline V lookup: CDR1 LGHNA, CDR2 YNFKEQ. The junction had 5 bases not matched to a gene; V was cut back by 1 base and J by 6 bases. As DNA, the CDR3 is TGTGCCAGCAGCCAAGCCCGACTAGCGGGACTCAATGAGCAGTTCTTC. Amino acids: CASSQARLAGLNEQFF.

CDR3 loop: CASSGQGPEQFF. The CDR3 DNA follows: TGTGCCAGCAGTGGTCAGGGCCCAGAGCAGTTCTTC. The rearrangement uses TRBV2 and TRBJ2-1; the D gene is possibly TRBD1 (5 bases). Deletions cut 4 bases from V and 10 bases from J, with 11 bases between. Germline-derived CDR1 and CDR2 are SNHLY and FYNNEI. The CDR3 is 12 residues long.

The genes are TRBV2 and TRBJ2-1, with TRBD1 as a possible D gene (6 bases). The CDR3 length is 15 residues. CDR1 is SNHLY and CDR2 is FYNNEI in the germline V gene. Trimming shortened V by 4 bases and J by 5 bases, and 15 bases separated the two germline ends. The chain's CDR3 is CASSGMDSLDNEQFF. For the CDR3, the DNA is TGTGCCAGCAGTGGTATGGACAGCTTAGACAATGAGCAGTTCTTC.

The V gene is TRBV10-2, the J gene TRBJ2-3; TRBD2 agrees at 15 bases. The germline gives CDR1 WSHSY, CDR2 SAAADI. The CDR3 is 16 amino acids. Trimming at V came to 1 base and at J to 4 bases, leaving 0 bases not matched to a gene. Written as DNA, the CDR3 is TGCGCCAGCAGTGAGTGGACTAGCGGGAGGGCAGATACGCAGTATTTT. Translated: CASSEWTSGRADTQYF.

The chain carries TRBV9 and TRBJ2-3; TRBD2 matches 10 bases. Trimming cost V 2 bases and J 6 bases; bases outside gene matches: 9. The CDR3 is 16 residues long. Germline CDR1 reads SGDLS; CDR2 reads YYNGEE. The CDR3 DNA sequence: TGTGCCAGCAGCGTGACTAGCGGGTCGTTGACGGATACGCAGTATTTT. This gives the protein CASSVTSGSLTDTQYF. Full variable domain (remainder filled in from reference TRBV9 and TRBJ2-3): DSGVTQTPKHLITATGQRVTLRCSPRSGDLSVYWYQQSLDQGLQFLIQYYNGEERAKGNILERFSAQQFPDLHSELNLSSLELGDSALYFCASSVTSGSLTDTQYFGPGTRLTVL.

The CDR3 is CASGLVDREPSHEAFF. CDR3 in DNA: TGTGCTAGTGGTTTGGTGGACAGGGAGCCCTCCCATGAAGCTTTCTTT. This chain connects TRBV12-5 to TRBJ1-1; 8 nucleotides match TRBD1. V lost 0 bases and J lost 7; bases outside the gene matches: 10. Germline values: CDR1 LGHNT, CDR2 FRNRAP. The CDR3 sequence is 16 residues long.

The CDR3 DNA reads as TGTGCCAGCAGTGAATCCCCGCTGCTAGCGGTCCACACAGATACGCAGTATTTT. Translation gives CASSESPLLAVHTDTQYF. The genes are TRBV25-1 and TRBJ2-3; TRBD2 matches 7 bases. The CDR3 runs to 18 residues. Germline lookup yields CDR1 MGHDK and CDR2 SYGVNS. With V trimmed by 1 base and J by 2 bases, 12 bases remained unmatched.

This chain connects TRBV18 to TRBJ2-1; 10 nucleotides align to TRBD2. The germline V gene has CDR1 KGHSH and CDR2 LQKENI. The ends lost 1 base at V and 0 bases at J; junction bases unmatched: 0. The CDR3 is 16 amino acids. The CDR3 bases are TGTGCCAGCTCACCACGGACTAGCGGCTCCTACAATGAGCAGTTCTTC. It specifies CASSPRTSGSYNEQFF.